This T cell receptor beta chain is from a study of Graves' ophthalmopathy and Graves' hyperthyroidism. This clonotype was recorded at least ten times. What it binds is unknown. About 10 ml of fresh blood yielded the PBMCs by density gradient. J was trimmed by 8 bases and V by 1 base; bases with no gene match: 20. The V gene's germline CDR1 is MGHDK and CDR2 SYGVNS. CDR3 length equals 19 residues. The study, taken as a whole, reports: As the model predicted ophthalmopathy progression, it achieved a sensitivity of 65% to 71% and a specificity of about 72%. Most expanded clonotypes from thyroid (those above 0.001 frequency) were also found in blood.

RNA transcripts were the template, and TCR beta CDR3 regions were amplified from them. Second-round multiplex PCR came after first-round RT-PCR with HTBI primers. Via MiXCR, TCRdb re-called the multiplex PCR reads, giving one row per CDR3 protein. This sample carries over 650,000 distinct CDR3 sequences, approximately 39% of them seen once, and the ten largest clones take 3.3%. Sequenced sample: peripheral blood. The chain is built from TRBV25-1 and TRBJ2-7, with 10 bases fitting TRBD1. This clonotype originated in an adult man with Graves' ophthalmopathy. CDR3 protein: CASSELGSSMGTGVLKQYF. The CDR3, as DNA: TGTGCCAGCAGTGAATTGGGTTCGTCGATGGGGACAGGGGTCCTTAAGCAGTACTTC.